This entry lists 28 T cell receptor beta chains sequenced from one sample in a study of CXCR3-negative and CXCR3-positive naive CD8 T cells. Findings and caveats of the study: Comparison of naive cells showed more hydrophobic TRB CDR3s in CXCR3-positive than in CXCR3-negative naive cells.

The antigens for these receptors are not known. UMI-labeled 5' RACE TRB cDNA libraries were prepared from the cells. TCRdb reprocessed the 5' RACE reads, keeping one entry per CDR3 protein, no DNA. The listing records around 80,000 distinct CDR3 sequences. Sequencing was done on a sample of naive CXCR3+ CD8+ T cells from blood. Subset in this sample: CD45RO-CCR7+CD27+CD95- naive CD8+ T cells expressing CXCR3 (TNR3+). The receptors come from a human donor in good health. Some clones in this sample may be carry-over from other donors' samples.

The chain employs TRBV29-1 and TRBJ2-3; with no DNA, the TCRdb D assignment of TRBD1 cannot be verified. The germline V gene has CDR1 SQVTM and CDR2 ANQGSEA. The CDR3 is 13 residues long. Here the CDR3 reads CSADGGPTDTQYF.

The chain couples TRBV25-1 to TRBJ1-2; TCRdb selects TRBD1, and the lack of DNA leaves this call unchecked. In germline, CDR1 is MGHDK, CDR2 SYGVNS. The CDR3 length is 13 residues. CDR3 amino acids: CASFDQGEYGYTF.

The CDR3 here is CASTPGLSYEQYF. The chain is built from TRBV21-1 and TRBJ2-7; the TCRdb call, TRBD1, lacks DNA for checking. TRBV21-1 is tagged as a pseudogene. This CDR3 region has 13 residues.

J is TRBJ2-5 and V is TRBV4-3; TCRdb proposes TRBD1, but this gene call is untestable without DNA. Germline CDR1 LGHNA, CDR2 YSLEER. The CDR3 consists of 15 residues. CDR3 loop: CASSQAWGGAETQYF.

CDR3 in amino acids: CASSQSLPTIQFF. The V and J genes are TRBV14 and TRBJ2-1. The germline CDR1 and CDR2 sequences are SGHDN and FVKESK. The CDR3 is 13 amino acids.

The chain links TRBV29-1 to TRBJ2-2; the D gene TCRdb calls, TRBD1, cannot be checked with no DNA. This CDR3 has 16 amino acids. Germline V CDR1 and CDR2: SQVTM, ANQGSEA. The CDR3 is CSVDNPGGVNTGELFF.

The chain employs TRBV6-2 or TRBV6-3 and TRBJ2-3. The CDR3 extends over 12 amino acids. Germline V gene sequence: CDR1 MNHEY, CDR2 SVGEGT. The CDR3: CASSQATDTQYF.

J is TRBJ2-5 and V is TRBV24-1; absent DNA, TCRdb's TRBD1 call cannot be checked. Germline values: CDR1 KGHDR, CDR2 SFDVKD. The CDR3 runs to 17 residues. The CDR3 reads CATSDFGQGREQETQYF.

The rearrangement uses TRBV6-5 and TRBJ2-6; the D gene TCRdb calls, TRBD1, cannot be checked with no DNA. The germline gives CDR1 MNHEY, CDR2 SVGAGI. This CDR3 contains 17 residues. CDR3 region: CASRSDRDSSGANVLTF.

The chain couples TRBV4-3 to TRBJ2-5; TCRdb's D call, TRBD1, is unchecked because there is no DNA. This CDR3 comprises 17 residues. Germline V gene sequence: CDR1 LGHNA, CDR2 YSLEER. CDR3 sequence reads: CASSHQDGRPEQETQYF.

The rearrangement joins TRBV28 to TRBJ2-1; TCRdb's D call of TRBD2 is untestable without DNA. CDR3 size: 18 residues. In germline, CDR1 is MDHEN, CDR2 SYDVKM. CDR3 residues: CASSWRNIAGGSYNEQFF.

The J gene is TRBJ2-7, the V gene TRBV6-6; TCRdb designates TRBD1, a call that cannot be tested without DNA. CDR1 is MNHNY, CDR2 SVGAGI, per germline (reference sequence). The CDR3 loop spans 14 amino acids. The CDR3 spells CASNPGQVTYEQYF.

This chain uses TRBV7-9 with TRBJ2-7; without DNA, the TCRdb call of TRBD2 cannot be checked. Germline V lookup: CDR1 SEHNR, CDR2 FQNEAQ (reference sequence). There are 15 residues in the CDR3. The CDR3 protein is CASSRGLLDSYEQYF. Drawing the rest from reference TRBV7-9 and TRBJ2-7, the complete variable domain is DTGVSQNPRHKITKRGQNVTFRCDPISEHNRLYWYRQTLGQGPEFLTYFQNEAQLEKSRLLSDRFSAERPKGSFSTLEIQRTEQGDSAMYLCASSRGLLDSYEQYFGPGTRLTVT.

The V gene is TRBV5-1, the J gene TRBJ2-2; TCRdb's D call of TRBD1 is untestable without DNA. Germline values: CDR1 SGHRS, CDR2 YFSETQ. This CDR3 comprises 15 residues. The CDR3 loop reads CASSLGQGYTGELFF.

This chain joins TRBV2 and TRBJ2-1. The CDR3 has 12 residues. Germline V lookup: CDR1 SNHLY, CDR2 FYNNEI. This CDR3 reads CASSGAQMRQFF.

The chain links TRBV28 to TRBJ2-1; the TCRdb call, TRBD1, lacks DNA for checking. Germline V lookup: CDR1 MDHEN, CDR2 SYDVKM. This CDR3 has 14 residues. The CDR3 spells CASSHAGPHNEQFF.

V is TRBV14 and J is TRBJ2-2; TCRdb returns TRBD1, unconfirmable since there is no DNA. Germline V CDR1 and CDR2: SGHDN, FVKESK. The CDR3 runs 14 residues. CDR3 loop: CASSQEHAPGELFF. Full variable domain (missing parts from reference TRBV14 and TRBJ2-2): EAGVTQFPSHSVIEKGQTVTLRCDPISGHDNLYWYRRVMGKEIKFLLHFVKESKQDESGMPNNRFLAERTGGTYSTLKVQPAELEDSGVYFCASSQEHAPGELFFGEGSRLTVL.

The gene calls are TRBV7-9 and TRBJ2-7; TCRdb's D call, TRBD1, is unchecked because there is no DNA. This CDR3 region has 13 residues. Germline CDR1 and CDR2: SEHNR and FQNEAQ (reference sequence). The CDR3 reads CASSPPWDYEQYF.

The rearrangement joins TRBV5-1 to TRBJ1-1; as DNA is missing, the TRBD1 call by TCRdb cannot be tested. Per the germline V gene, CDR1 is SGHRS and CDR2 is YFSETQ. The CDR3 extends over 17 amino acids. The CDR3 loop is CASSPMRLGQLNTEAFF.

The chain carries TRBV10-2 and TRBJ2-2; TCRdb's D gene call, TRBD2, goes unchecked for lack of DNA. Per the germline V gene, CDR1 is WSHSY and CDR2 is SAAADI. CDR3 size: 15 residues. The chain's CDR3 is CASEGTSGYTGELFF.

This sequence joins TRBV11-2 and TRBJ1-5. From germline, CDR1 is SGHAT and CDR2 FQNNGV. This CDR3 is built from 14 residues. CDR3 protein: CASSHGSSNQPQHF.

The chain carries TRBV30 and TRBJ1-1. The CDR3 is 14 residues long. Germline assignment: CDR1 GTSNPN and CDR2 SVGIG (reference sequence). The CDR3 region is CAWIYVRMNTEAFF.

The genes are TRBV7-6 and TRBJ2-7; TCRdb calls TRBD1, which cannot be checked without DNA. This CDR3 is 16 amino acids long. Germline V gene sequence: CDR1 SGHVS, CDR2 FNYEAQ. CDR3 residues: CASSPTWDRSSYEQYF.

The chain recombines TRBV28 with TRBJ2-7; there is no DNA to check the TCRdb D call of TRBD1. Germline V gene data show CDR1 as MDHEN and CDR2 as SYDVKM. The length of the CDR3 is 14 residues. The CDR3 protein is CASSLSLVGTEQYF.

The J gene is TRBJ2-5, the V gene TRBV6-2 or TRBV6-3. From germline, CDR1 is MNHEY and CDR2 SVGEGT. The CDR3 has 15 residues. CDR3 residues: CASSEDEVVQETQYF.

This sequence joins TRBV6-2 or TRBV6-3 and TRBJ2-3; TCRdb designates TRBD2, a call that cannot be tested without DNA. The germline gives CDR1 MNHEY, CDR2 SVGEGT. The CDR3 consists of 16 residues. The CDR3 protein is CASSFLAGGTTDTQYF.

The rearrangement uses TRBV5-1 and TRBJ2-1; the D call of TRBD1 rests on TCRdb alone, since no DNA is present to check it. Per germline, CDR1 SGHRS and CDR2 YFSETQ. CDR3 size: 16 residues. CDR3 sequence reads: CASSLKTGEPYNEQFF.

The chain combines TRBV4-2 with TRBJ2-7; TCRdb returns TRBD2, unconfirmable since there is no DNA. Per germline, CDR1 LGHNA and CDR2 YNFKEQ. This CDR3 is 15 amino acids long. CDR3 sequence: CASSQEVAVSYEQYF.